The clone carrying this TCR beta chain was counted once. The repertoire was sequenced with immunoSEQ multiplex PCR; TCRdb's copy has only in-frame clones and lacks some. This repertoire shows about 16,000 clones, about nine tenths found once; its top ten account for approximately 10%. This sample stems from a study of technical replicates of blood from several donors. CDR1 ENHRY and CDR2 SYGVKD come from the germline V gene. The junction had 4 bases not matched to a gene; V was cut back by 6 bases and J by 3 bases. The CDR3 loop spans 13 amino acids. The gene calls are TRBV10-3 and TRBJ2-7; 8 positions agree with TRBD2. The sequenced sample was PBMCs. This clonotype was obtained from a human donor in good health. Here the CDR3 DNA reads TGTGCCATCAGGGGAGCGGGGGACTACGAGCAGTACTTC. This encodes CAIRGAGDYEQYF.